A selection of T cell receptor beta chains follows, all from one sample in a study of the immune and genomic landscape of osteosarcoma. TCRdb keeps only in-frame clones here, not all; method: immunoSEQ multiplex PCR. The repertoire has approximately 6,200 clones, approximately 74% of them found once; the top ten carry about 15%. Sample: osteosarcoma tumor tissue from the lung. The receptors were gathered from a human donor with osteosarcoma. The CDR3 runs from the conserved cysteine through the conserved F or W. D genes are given only for firm matches. Expanded clones get a size class; other rows say once, few or many, or leave the size out.

CDR3: CASSLWDRGFSEQFF
DNA: TGTGCCAGCAGTTTATGGGACAGGGGGTTTAGTGAGCAGTTCTTC
size: -
V: TRBV27
D: TRBD1
J: TRBJ2-1

CDR3: CASSLVYTF
DNA: TGTGCCAGCAGCTTAGTCTACACCTTC
size: once
V: TRBV5-8
D: -
J: TRBJ1-2

CDR3: CASSGQNFPSGANVLTF
DNA: TGTGCCAGCAGTGGACAGAACTTCCCCTCTGGGGCCAACGTCCTGACTTTC
size: -
V: TRBV6-1
D: -
J: TRBJ2-6

CDR3: CASSPLTLAGAQYF
DNA: TGTGCCAGCAGCCCACTGACTCTAGCGGGGGCCCAGTACTTC
size: -
V: TRBV7-9
D: TRBD2
J: TRBJ2-5

CDR3: CASSQQETNYGYTF
DNA: TGTGCCAGCAGTCAGCAGGAGACTAACTATGGCTACACCTTC
size: -
V: TRBV6-1
D: -
J: TRBJ1-2

CDR3: CASSSGTSSYNEQFF
DNA: TGTGCCAGCAGCTCCGGGACCTCCTCCTACAATGAGCAGTTCTTC
size: -
V: TRBV5-5
D: -
J: TRBJ2-1

CDR3: CASSQDRWSDNEQFF
DNA: TGCGCCAGCAGCCAAGATAGGTGGTCCGACAATGAGCAGTTCTTC
size: -
V: TRBV4-3
D: -
J: TRBJ2-1

CDR3: CASSESVPRDWIYEQYF
DNA: TGCGCCAGCAGTGAGTCTGTCCCGCGGGACTGGATCTACGAGCAGTACTTC
size: few
V: TRBV10-2
D: -
J: TRBJ2-7

CDR3: CASSYSAGEDGYTF
DNA: TGTGCCAGCAGTTACTCGGCCGGGGAGGATGGCTACACCTTC
size: once
V: TRBV6-5
D: -
J: TRBJ1-2

CDR3: CASSRNGDYGYTF
DNA: TGTGCCAGCAGTCGAAACGGGGACTATGGCTACACCTTC
size: few
V: TRBV6-6
D: -
J: TRBJ1-2

CDR3: CASSLSGTQYF
DNA: TGTGCCAGCAGCTTAAGCGGGACCCAGTACTTC
size: -
V: TRBV7-9
D: -
J: TRBJ2-5